Described below is a single TCR beta chain sequence and its context. The V gene end was trimmed by 5 bases and the J gene end by 6 bases; junction bases not matched to a gene: 15. Germline loops: CDR1 SGHTA, CDR2 FQGTGA. This CDR3 contains 17 residues. This specimen comes from a study of blood T cell repertoires in COVID-19. Study-wide context: The United States, Italy and Spain supplied acute and convalescent COVID-19 samples.

Measured with immunoSEQ multiplex PCR; TCRdb has only the in-frame clones, and not every one. This sample has more than 150,000 clones, with 90% to 95% found just once. The V and J genes are TRBV7-3 and TRBJ2-3; 9 bases are shared with TRBD2. What was sequenced was peripheral blood. The sequence was collected from a man aged 50 or older with acute or convalescent COVID-19. The CDR3 here is CASSPITAGGPGDTQYF. In DNA form, the CDR3 reads TGTGCCAGCAGCCCCATTACGGCGGGGGGGCCAGGGGATACGCAGTATTTT. The whole variable domain, remainder taken from reference TRBV7-3 and TRBJ2-3, is GAGVSQTPSNKVTEKGKYVELRCDPISGHTALYWYRQSLGQGPEFLIYFQGTGAADDSGLPNDRFFAVRPEGSVSTLKIQRTERGDSAVYLCASSPITAGGPGDTQYFGPGTRLTVL.